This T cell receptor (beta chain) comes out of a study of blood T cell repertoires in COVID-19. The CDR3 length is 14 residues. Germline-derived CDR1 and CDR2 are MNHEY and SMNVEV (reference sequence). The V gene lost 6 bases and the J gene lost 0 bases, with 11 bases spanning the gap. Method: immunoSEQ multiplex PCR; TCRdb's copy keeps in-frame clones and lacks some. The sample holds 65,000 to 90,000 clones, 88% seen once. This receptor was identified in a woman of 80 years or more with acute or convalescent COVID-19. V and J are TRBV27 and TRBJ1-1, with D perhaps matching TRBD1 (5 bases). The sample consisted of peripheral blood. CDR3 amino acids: CASSPGGVNTEAFF. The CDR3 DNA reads TGTGCCAGCAGCCCCGGGGGGGTGAACACTGAAGCTTTCTTT.